The clone carrying this T cell receptor (beta chain) showed up just a few times. Antigen specificity is unknown. Peripheral blood genomic DNA, not sorted cells or RNA, was the template. Trimming at V came to 3 bases and at J to 7 bases, leaving 2 bases not matched to a gene. CDR3 length: 15 residues. This specimen belongs to a study of T cell repertoires in aging, cancer and after chemotherapy. Study background: Donors were grouped into six age bands spanning 30 or younger through 70 or older.

Rearranged V-D-J TRB sequences were amplified with a mixed TRB-A/B primer pool. TCRdb itself ran the multiplex PCR reads through MiXCR, one entry per CDR3 protein. The data show 3,700 or so distinct CDR3 sequences, with approximately 30% seen just once and around 6.4% held by the top ten. Study outcomes and limitations: The repertoire data cannot show anything about immunological memory following chemotherapy. Across the chemotherapy interval, each cancer cohort showed higher median generation probability, suggesting thymic rebound. Compared with age-matched healthy donors, untreated hematological or solid cancer patients showed higher blood TCR clonality.

Sequencing input: blood. This TCR was sampled from a human donor in good health. The chain has TRBV12-3 or TRBV12-4 and TRBJ1-6; TRBD1 aligns across 11 bases. The CDR3 bases are TGTGCCAGCAGTTTCCGGGACAGGGGGAATTCACCCCTCCACTTT. It encodes CASSFRDRGNSPLHF.